These 32 T cell receptor beta chains originate from one sample sequenced in a study of cytomegalovirus exposure and HLA in healthy donors. The study ran its PCR with 60 Vbeta and 13 Jbeta primers. The protocol was immunoSEQ multiplex PCR, while the TCRdb copy is restricted to in-frame clones and leaves out a portion. The sample consists of more than 95,000 clones, less than 85% of them appearing once. The material sequenced was PBMCs. All receptors come from a man between 18 and 35 years old in good health and CMV-seropositive.

This clone was recorded a few times. The CDR3 loop reads CASSSIQGSTEAFF. DNA of the CDR3: TGTGCCAGCAGCTCTATCCAGGGTAGCACTGAAGCTTTCTTT. This rearrangement joins TRBV6-5 to TRBJ1-1; perhaps TRBD1 as D (5 bases). V gave up 6 bases and J gave up 4 bases, with 15 bases separating them. Germline CDR1 reads MNHEY; CDR2 reads SVGAGI. The CDR3 sequence is 14 residues long.

V gene TRBV6-5 combines with J gene TRBJ2-7, with TRBD2 matching 7 bases. The CDR3 contains 14 residues. Germline V gives CDR1 MNHEY, CDR2 SVGAGI. J gave up 4 bases and V 1 base, and 4 bases lay outside the gene matches. The CDR3 is CASSYFGGKYEQYF. The DNA of the CDR3 is TGTGCCAGCAGTTACTTCGGGGGGAAGTACGAGCAGTACTTC.

The gene calls are TRBV7-3 and TRBJ2-5; 10 nucleotides match TRBD2. Germline values: CDR1 SGHTA, CDR2 FQGTGA. CDR3 length: 15 residues. With 3 bases clipped from V and 4 bases from J, the junction kept 5 bases outside the gene matches. The CDR3 loop reads CASSFGTSAGETQYF. In DNA, the CDR3 is TGTGCCAGCAGCTTTGGGACTAGCGCCGGAGAGACCCAGTACTTC.

The chain links TRBV5-4 to TRBJ2-7, with D tentatively TRBD2 (7 bases). Germline assignment: CDR1 SGHNT and CDR2 YYREEE (reference sequence). This CDR3 has 13 amino acids. The V gene lost 2 bases and the J gene lost 6 bases, with 12 bases spanning the gap. The CDR3 region is CASSLGGASEQYF. DNA of the CDR3: TGTGCCAGCAGCTTAGGGGGGGCTTCCGAGCAGTACTTC.

This clone was seen a few times. The chain employs TRBV6-1 and TRBJ1-1, with 7 bases aligning to TRBD1. With 10 bases clipped from V and 4 bases from J, the junction kept 9 bases outside the gene matches. CDR1 is MNHNS, CDR2 SASEGT, per germline. The CDR3 has 13 residues. In DNA form, the CDR3 reads TGTGCCATCTGGAAGACAGGGAGCACTGAAGCTTTCTTT. It specifies CAIWKTGSTEAFF.

The V call is TRBV10-3, the J call TRBJ2-7, with D possibly matching TRBD2 (5 bases). Trimming took off 8 bases at V and 0 bases at J, with 5 bases between the two ends. The germline gives CDR1 ENHRY, CDR2 SYGVKD. This CDR3 is built from 11 residues. DNA for the CDR3: TGTGCCATCGCGGGCTCCTACGAGCAGTACTTC. It is translated as CAIAGSYEQYF.

The chain links TRBV27 to TRBJ2-2; D is unclear. Germline assignment: CDR1 MNHEY and CDR2 SMNVEV (reference sequence). CDR3 length: 13 residues. V was shortened by 6 bases and J by 5 bases, with 10 bases between the two germline ends. CDR3 loop: CASSPMETGELFF. In DNA form, the CDR3 reads TGTGCCAGCAGCCCAATGGAGACCGGGGAGCTGTTTTTT.

The V gene is TRBV10-3, the J gene TRBJ2-2; TRBD1 is a possible D gene (5 bases). The CDR3 is made up of 15 amino acids. Germline V gives CDR1 ENHRY, CDR2 SYGVKD. The V end was cut by 0 bases, the J end by 7 bases, with 12 bases between. The DNA for the CDR3 is TGTGCCATCAGTGAGTCCGATCCAGGGATCGGGGAGCTGTTTTTT. Translated: CAISESDPGIGELFF.

The chain recombines TRBV28 with TRBJ1-2; D unresolved. V was pared by 3 bases and J by 5 bases, with 13 bases between. Germline V CDR1 and CDR2: MDHEN, SYDVKM. This CDR3 region has 14 residues. Here the CDR3 reads CASSFRQAGYGYTF. CDR3 DNA sequence: TGTGCCAGCAGTTTCCGTCAGGCGGGTTATGGCTACACCTTC.

The V gene is TRBV12-5, the J gene TRBJ1-1; D remains ambiguous. The CDR3 consists of 13 residues. V gave up 2 bases and J gave up 6 bases, with 10 bases separating them. CDR1 is LGHNT, CDR2 FRNRAP, per germline. The CDR3 DNA is TGTGCTAGTGGTTTGCTCTCGAGATCTGAAGCTTTCTTT. Amino acids: CASGLLSRSEAFF.

The genes are TRBV19 and TRBJ2-4; 8 bases agree with TRBD2. Trimming cost V 7 bases and J 5 bases; bases outside gene matches: 7. Germline loops: CDR1 LNHDA, CDR2 SQIVND (reference sequence). There are 14 residues in the CDR3. This CDR3 is CASIARGEENIQYF. CDR3 nucleotide sequence: TGTGCCAGTATAGCGCGGGGGGAGGAAAACATTCAGTACTTC.

The rearrangement joins TRBV6-1 to TRBJ1-6; 7 nucleotides match TRBD1. The CDR3 covers 14 residues. Germline CDR1 reads MNHNS; CDR2 reads SASEGT. The J segment lost 9 bases and the V segment lost 1 base, leaving 3 bases of the junction unmatched. Here the CDR3 reads CASSEGQGGSPLHF. Written as DNA, the CDR3 is TGTGCCAGCAGTGAAGGACAGGGCGGTTCACCCCTCCACTTT.

V usage is TRBV19 and J usage is TRBJ2-4; 10 bases align to TRBD2. The CDR3 sequence is 15 residues long. J gave up 9 bases and V 3 bases, and 8 bases lay outside the gene matches. Germline V CDR1 and CDR2: LNHDA, SQIVND (reference sequence). For the CDR3, the DNA is TGTGCCAGTAGTATCCCAGCGGGGGGGCCGTCCATTCAGTACTTC. Amino acids: CASSIPAGGPSIQYF.

The chain employs TRBV11-1 and TRBJ1-1, with D hard to call. This CDR3 has 15 residues. CDR1 and CDR2 (germline): SGHAT, FQDESV (reference sequence). Trimming shortened V by 1 base and J by 6 bases, and 15 bases separated the two germline ends. The CDR3 sequence: CASSLGGGVSAEAFF. The CDR3 DNA reads as TGTGCCAGCAGCTTAGGAGGTGGGGTTAGCGCTGAAGCTTTCTTT.

CDR3 sequence reads: CSVEGTGGALGGYTF. CDR3 DNA sequence: TGCAGCGTTGAGGGGACAGGGGGCGCCTTGGGAGGCTACACCTTC. V and J are TRBV29-1 and TRBJ1-2; 12 bases are shared with TRBD1. CDR3 length: 15 residues. CDR1 is SQVTM and CDR2 is ANQGSEA in the germline V gene. J gave up 8 bases and V 3 bases, and 10 bases lay outside the gene matches.

The chain couples TRBV6-1 to TRBJ2-7, with 8 nucleotides matching TRBD1. The V gene's germline CDR1 is MNHNS and CDR2 SASEGT. The J segment lost 1 base and the V segment lost 2 bases, leaving 4 bases of the junction unmatched. CDR3 length equals 15 residues. The CDR3: CASSEPGTGSYEQYF. The CDR3 coding sequence is TGTGCCAGCAGTGAACCCGGGACAGGATCCTACGAGCAGTACTTC.

On this clone: At one end the junction does not follow the germline gene, possibly because of a read error. This sequence joins TRBV2 and TRBJ1-5; possible D gene TRBD1, 5 bases. This CDR3 has 14 residues. Germline-derived CDR1 and CDR2 are SNHLY and FYNNEI. The CDR3 reads CASGAGLGNRPQHF. The CDR3 DNA is TGTGCCAGCGGGGCAGGGTTGGGCAATCGGCCCCAGCATTTT.

The chain combines TRBV15 with TRBJ2-3; no reliable D call. V dropped 0 bases and J dropped 7 bases, with 5 bases sitting between them. This CDR3 has 12 residues. Germline values: CDR1 LNHNV, CDR2 YYDKDF (reference sequence). CDR3 protein: CATSRERNTQYF. Written as DNA, the CDR3 is TGTGCCACCAGCAGAGAGAGGAATACGCAGTATTTT.

The gene calls are TRBV5-4 and TRBJ2-7; 9 nucleotides line up with TRBD1. Germline CDR1 is SGHNT and CDR2 is YYREEE (reference sequence). The CDR3 loop spans 15 amino acids. V trimming: 3 bases; J trimming: 5 bases; junction bases outside the gene matches: 9. The CDR3 sequence: CASSSEQGALDEQYF. CDR3 in DNA: TGTGCCAGCAGCTCAGAACAGGGGGCGCTAGACGAGCAGTACTTC.

This CDR3 is CASSSRDSNTDTQYF. In nucleotides, the CDR3 is TGTGCCAGCAGCTCCCGGGACTCCAACACAGATACGCAGTATTTT. The chain carries TRBV5-5 and TRBJ2-3, with D possibly being TRBD2 (6 bases). CDR1 and CDR2 (germline): SGHKS, YYEKEE (reference sequence). The V end lost 3 bases, the J end lost 2 bases, and 13 bases lay between the germline ends. This CDR3 is built from 15 residues.

V usage is TRBV13 and J usage is TRBJ1-1; possibly TRBD1 for D (6 bases). The CDR3 loop spans 16 amino acids. Germline CDR1 is PRHDT and CDR2 is FYEKMQ (reference sequence). The V and J ends lost 0 bases and 3 bases respectively, with 14 bases between them. CDR3 sequence (DNA): TGTGCCAGCAGCTTAGGCCGAGGCAGGGGTGACACTGAAGCTTTCTTT. Its translation: CASSLGRGRGDTEAFF. Full variable domain (missing parts from reference TRBV13 and TRBJ1-1): AAGVIQSPRHLIKEKRETATLKCYPIPRHDTVYWYQQGPGQDPQFLISFYEKMQSDKGSIPDRFSAQQFSDYHSELNMSSLELGDSALYFCASSLGRGRGDTEAFFGQGTRLTVV.

V and J are TRBV7-6 and TRBJ1-2; D not resolved. V lost 1 base and J 0 bases, leaving 9 bases between the germline ends. Germline loops: CDR1 SGHVS, CDR2 FNYEAQ. The CDR3 has 15 amino acids. This CDR3 reads CASSLGPEANYGYTF. For the CDR3, the DNA is TGTGCCAGCAGCTTAGGTCCCGAGGCTAACTATGGCTACACCTTC.

The rearrangement links TRBV2 to TRBJ1-5; no definite D call. Germline loops: CDR1 SNHLY, CDR2 FYNNEI. This CDR3 is built from 12 residues. V was clipped by 3 bases and J by 5 bases, with 5 bases between them. CDR3 sequence reads: CASSDTYQPQHF. The CDR3, as DNA: TGTGCCAGCAGTGATACTTATCAGCCCCAGCATTTT.

The chain employs TRBV30 and TRBJ1-5; 8 bases line up with TRBD1. The V segment lost 0 bases and the J segment 9 bases; nucleotides outside the gene matches: 7. The CDR3 covers 14 residues. Germline V gene sequence: CDR1 GTSNPN, CDR2 SVGIG (reference sequence). This CDR3 reads CAWSVQQGGTPQHF. The CDR3 DNA sequence: TGTGCCTGGAGTGTACAACAGGGGGGTACGCCCCAGCATTTT.

The rearrangement links TRBV7-8 to TRBJ1-6; no firm D call. The V gene lost 3 bases and the J gene lost 7 bases, with 16 bases spanning the gap. The CDR3 spans 16 residues. Per germline, CDR1 SGHVS and CDR2 FQNEAQ. CDR3 residues: CASSLVGHPGNSPLHF. Written as DNA, the CDR3 is TGTGCCAGCAGCTTGGTAGGGCACCCGGGGAATTCACCCCTCCACTTT.

The rearrangement uses TRBV6-1 and TRBJ2-7, with 10 bases fitting TRBD1. V was pared by 0 bases and J by 6 bases, with 11 bases of the junction left unmatched. The length of the CDR3 is 17 residues. Germline V gene lookup returns CDR1 MNHNS and CDR2 SASEGT. CDR3 in amino acids: CASSEALGTGAAREQYF. CDR3 DNA: TGTGCCAGCAGTGAAGCTCTCGGGACAGGGGCTGCTCGCGAGCAGTACTTC.

V gene TRBV4-1 combines with J gene TRBJ2-2, with D tentatively TRBD2 (6 bases). Germline V lookup: CDR1 MGHRA, CDR2 YSYEKL. This CDR3 is built from 13 residues. Trimming removed 1 base from V and 8 bases from J, with 8 bases in between. CDR3: CASSQGGVGELFF. The CDR3 DNA reads as TGCGCCAGCAGCCAAGGGGGGGTGGGGGAGCTGTTTTTT.

This clone was found once. The chain recombines TRBV13 with TRBJ2-1; TRBD2 agrees at 7 bases. CDR3 length: 12 amino acids. V lost 4 bases to trimming and J lost 12 bases; unmatched junction nucleotides: 6. The germline CDR1 and CDR2 sequences are PRHDT and FYEKMQ (reference sequence). CDR3 nucleotide sequence: TGTGCCAGCAGCTACGGAGGGGAGGGGCAGTTCTTC. This sequence encodes CASSYGGEGQFF.

The CDR3 DNA is TGTGCCAGCAGCTCGGACTCCTACTCATGGTACCAAGAGACCCAGTACTTC. Protein product: CASSSDSYSWYQETQYF. The chain uses TRBV21-1 and TRBJ2-5; the DNA was not compared with TRBD2, the D call given in the table. TRBV21-1 is a listed pseudogene. The CDR3 contains 17 residues.

This clone occurred a few times. The chain recombines TRBV5-1 with TRBJ1-1, with D maybe TRBD1 (5 bases). The CDR3 is made up of 15 amino acids. Per germline, CDR1 SGHRS and CDR2 YFSETQ. Trimming pared 0 bases from V and 1 base from J, leaving 10 bases between. Written as DNA, the CDR3 is TGCGCCAGCAGCTTGGCCAGCGGGGGGAACACTGAAGCTTTCTTT. Protein product: CASSLASGGNTEAFF.

This sequence joins TRBV4-1 and TRBJ2-7; possibly TRBD2 for D (5 bases). Germline V gives CDR1 MGHRA, CDR2 YSYEKL. Trimming removed 0 bases at V and 10 bases at J, with 31 bases between. The CDR3 is made up of 19 amino acids. The CDR3: CASSQDPWRLDDGIRVQYF. CDR3 bases: TGCGCCAGCAGCCAAGATCCGTGGAGGTTGGATGACGGGATTAGGGTACAGTACTTC.

V is TRBV6-5 and J is TRBJ2-7, with 12 positions matching TRBD2. With V trimmed by 4 bases and J by 3 bases, 7 bases remained unmatched. CDR1 MNHEY and CDR2 SVGAGI come from the germline V gene. The CDR3 loop spans 16 amino acids. The CDR3 nucleotides are TGTGCCAGCAGTTCCCCTCTAGCGGGGGGGCGCTACGAGCAGTACTTC. The encoded protein is CASSSPLAGGRYEQYF.